A single sample is the source of the 16 T cell receptor beta chains below, sequenced in a study of shared clonotypes between healthy human individuals. The data were produced by immunoSEQ multiplex PCR, yet TCRdb's version contains in-frame clones alone and is incomplete. In the table there are more than 2 million clones, approximately 95% of which are singletons. The sample was naive CD4+ T cells sorted from blood. Sample subset: CD45RA+ positively selected. Receptors were obtained from a man in his late teens or twenties in good health.

A remark on this clone: Other DNA variants within this sample encode the same CDR3. This chain links TRBV5-1 with TRBJ2-7, with D perhaps TRBD2 (5 bases). Deletions cut 0 bases from V and 4 bases from J, with 5 bases between. The CDR3 has 12 amino acids. Germline assignment: CDR1 SGHRS and CDR2 YFSETQ. CDR3 coding DNA: TGCGCCAGCAGCTTGGGAGGGTACGAGCAGTACTTC. This encodes CASSLGGYEQYF.

In nucleotides, the CDR3 is TGTGCCAGCAGTTACTCGGGACGCCATAGCAATCAGCCCCAGCATTTT. Its translation: CASSYSGRHSNQPQHF. The genes are TRBV6-5 and TRBJ1-5; TRBD1 is a possible D gene (5 bases). Trimming cost V 0 bases and J 0 bases, with 9 bases left between them. Germline-derived CDR1 and CDR2 are MNHEY and SVGAGI. The CDR3 consists of 16 residues.

The chain employs TRBV28 and TRBJ1-1, with D possibly being TRBD1 (5 bases). V was clipped by 6 bases and J by 0 bases, with 11 bases between them. CDR3 length: 14 residues. Germline V gives CDR1 MDHEN, CDR2 SYDVKM. The CDR3 sequence: CASRAGPMNTEAFF. The CDR3 DNA reads as TGTGCCAGCAGGGCAGGGCCAATGAACACTGAAGCTTTCTTT.

V usage is TRBV10-2 and J usage is TRBJ2-2, with D perhaps TRBD1 (6 bases). The CDR3 loop spans 12 amino acids. Germline values: CDR1 WSHSY, CDR2 SAAADI. Trimming removed 10 bases from V and 1 base from J, with 7 bases in between. Here the CDR3 reads CATTGNTGELFF. CDR3 bases: TGCGCCACGACAGGGAACACCGGGGAGCTGTTTTTT.

V and J are TRBV18 and TRBJ2-7, with D perhaps matching TRBD2 (6 bases). This CDR3 is 15 amino acids long. Looked up from germline, CDR1 is KGHSH and CDR2 is LQKENI. Trimming shortened V by 3 bases and J by 1 base, and 13 bases separated the two germline ends. The CDR3 DNA reads as TGTGCCAGCTCACCGCGTATTGGGACTTCCTACGAGCAGTACTTC. It is translated as CASSPRIGTSYEQYF.

Turning to this clone: This CDR3 is also generated by other DNA sequences in the sample. The chain combines TRBV18 with TRBJ1-6; 9 positions agree with TRBD1. The CDR3 spans 15 residues. V lost 3 bases, J lost 7 bases, and 4 bases stayed unmatched. CDR1 KGHSH and CDR2 LQKENI come from the germline V gene. CDR3 DNA: TGTGCCAGCTCACCCTCGACAGGGGGGAATTCACCCCTCCACTTT. It translates to CASSPSTGGNSPLHF.

The chain employs TRBV25-1 and TRBJ1-2; no clear D gene. CDR1 and CDR2 (germline): MGHDK, SYGVNS. The CDR3 totals 13 residues. Deletions cut 2 bases from V and 9 bases from J, with 13 bases between. CDR3 protein: CASSESGERSYTF. CDR3 coding DNA: TGTGCCAGCAGTGAAAGTGGGGAACGGAGCTACACCTTC.

The gene calls are TRBV2 and TRBJ1-5, with D uncertain. This CDR3 is built from 13 residues. Germline V lookup: CDR1 SNHLY, CDR2 FYNNEI. V was clipped by 8 bases and J by 1 base, with 9 bases between them. The CDR3, as DNA: TGTGCCAGCCGACCCGGCAGCAATCAGCCCCAGCATTTT. Its translation is CASRPGSNQPQHF.

V and J are TRBV2 and TRBJ2-1; no clear D. The CDR3 is 13 residues long. Germline V gene sequence: CDR1 SNHLY, CDR2 FYNNEI. V was shortened by 7 bases and J by 5 bases, with 12 bases between the two germline ends. The DNA for the CDR3 is TGTGCCAGCAAACCAGCGAACAACAATGAGCAGTTCTTC. Protein: CASKPANNNEQFF.

V and J are TRBV28 and TRBJ1-1, with TRBD1 matching over 8 bases. Germline V gene lookup returns CDR1 MDHEN and CDR2 SYDVKM. V lost 9 bases and J lost 4; bases outside the gene matches: 13. The CDR3 has 15 residues. The CDR3 is CASPRPGQESTEAFF. The CDR3 DNA sequence: TGTGCCAGTCCTCGGCCGGGACAGGAGAGCACTGAAGCTTTCTTT.

Turning to this clone: This CDR3 is also generated by other DNA sequences in the sample. The chain has TRBV5-4 and TRBJ1-1; 7 bases line up with TRBD1. Germline V gene data show CDR1 as SGHNT and CDR2 as YYREEE (reference sequence). Trimming took 3 bases from V and 1 from J; bases not matched to a gene: 3. This CDR3 is built from 14 residues. The CDR3 sequence is CASSSSGGNTEAFF. CDR3 DNA: TGTGCCAGCAGCTCATCAGGGGGGAACACTGAAGCTTTCTTT.

The rearrangement links TRBV19 to TRBJ2-3; 9 positions agree with TRBD1. V trimming: 7 bases; J trimming: 0 bases; junction bases outside the gene matches: 2. Germline CDR1 reads LNHDA; CDR2 reads SQIVND (reference sequence). There are 14 residues in the CDR3. This CDR3 reads CASKDRGSTDTQYF. CDR3 bases: TGTGCCAGTAAGGACAGGGGTAGCACAGATACGCAGTATTTT. Looking up the rest from reference TRBV19 and TRBJ2-3 gives the full variable domain: DGGITQSPKYLFRKEGQNVTLSCEQNLNHDAMYWYRQDPGQGLRLIYYSQIVNDFQKGDIAEGYSVSREKKESFPLTVTSAQKNPTAFYLCASKDRGSTDTQYFGPGTRLTVL.

The chain carries TRBV7-2 and TRBJ1-2; D remains ambiguous. V was shortened by 3 bases and J by 2 bases, with 13 bases between the two germline ends. In germline, CDR1 is SGHTA, CDR2 FQGNSA. The CDR3 sequence is 15 residues long. CDR3 protein: CASSLDQDLNYGYTF. DNA of the CDR3: TGTGCCAGCAGCTTGGACCAGGATCTAAACTATGGCTACACCTTC.

The chain employs TRBV4-3 and TRBJ2-1; 16 bases are shared with TRBD2. Trimming cost V 4 bases and J 8 bases; bases outside gene matches: 8. This CDR3 has 17 amino acids. Per germline, CDR1 LGHNA and CDR2 YSLEER. CDR3 nucleotide sequence: TGCGCCAGCAGCCCGGGGACTAGCGGGAGGGCCAGCGATGAGCAGTTCTTC. This translates into CASSPGTSGRASDEQFF.

CDR3 sequence: CASSFWSSPLNNEQFF. CDR3 DNA: TGTGCCAGCAGCTTCTGGTCGAGCCCACTCAACAATGAGCAGTTCTTC. V is TRBV5-8 and J is TRBJ2-1; no reliable D call. The V gene's germline CDR1 is SGHTS and CDR2 YDEGEE. The CDR3 totals 16 residues. Trimming shortened V by 2 bases and J by 5 bases, and 17 bases separated the two germline ends. The full variable domain, its missing parts supplied by reference TRBV5-8 and TRBJ2-1, is EAGVTQSPTHLIKTRGQQATLRCSPISGHTSVYWYQQALGLGLQFLLWYDEGEERNRGNFPPRFSGRQFPNYSSELNVNALELEDSALYLCASSFWSSPLNNEQFFGPGTRLTVL.

This chain uses TRBV18 with TRBJ1-5; 9 nucleotides align to TRBD1. CDR1 KGHSH and CDR2 LQKENI come from the germline V gene. The CDR3 is 16 amino acids. With 2 bases clipped from V and 0 bases from J, the junction kept 2 bases outside the gene matches. CDR3 sequence reads: CASSPNRGPSNQPQHF. The DNA of the CDR3 is TGTGCCAGCTCACCAAACAGGGGGCCTAGCAATCAGCCCCAGCATTTT.